These T cell receptor beta chains were read from a single sample in a study of blood T cell repertoires in COVID-19. Measured with immunoSEQ multiplex PCR; TCRdb has only the in-frame clones, and not every one. Altogether 200,000 to 250,000 clones are present, around 88% being singletons, with the ten largest covering roughly 15%. Sequencing input: PBMCs or T cells enriched from blood (not recorded which). These receptors were taken from a woman between 45 and 65 years old with acute COVID-19. Each CDR3 is given with its conserved first and last residue. A D gene is named only where the DNA matches it firmly.

TRBJ2-7	TRBD1	TRBV27	CASNSLDRVDDEQYF
TRBJ1-1	-	TRBV5-1	CASSTTKNTEAFF
TRBJ2-7	-	TRBV28	CAAVGTGIPYEQYF
TRBJ2-1	TRBD1	TRBV19	CASSIVGTGGYPNEQFF
TRBJ1-2	TRBD1	TRBV12-3/TRBV12-4	CASRDREVYGYTF
TRBJ2-1	-	TRBV28	CASSLNPPSPNEQFF
TRBJ1-2	-	TRBV28	CASSLFGGAGYGYTF
TRBJ2-6	-	TRBV18	CASSETVFESSGANVLTF
TRBJ1-2	TRBD1	TRBV28	CASIDRVEYGYTF
TRBJ2-5	TRBD2	TRBV9	CASSPGGETQYF
TRBJ2-5	-	TRBV5-1	CASNPGLMKETQYF
TRBJ1-1	TRBD1	TRBV9	CASAPRGRGTEAFF
TRBJ1-2	-	TRBV7-3	CASSPNAAGYGYTF
TRBJ2-7	-	TRBV4-1	CASSLKQGTRSEQYF
TRBJ2-7	TRBD2	TRBV27	CASSPRGRAGGLEQYF
TRBJ1-3	TRBD1	TRBV10-1	CASSGRTGPLGGNTIYF
TRBJ1-2	TRBD1	TRBV6-5	CASSTRQGFNYGYTF
TRBJ1-3	-	TRBV6-1	CASSEGFRSGNTIYF
TRBJ1-2	-	TRBV7-6	CASSLNRFSNYGYTF
TRBJ2-5	TRBD2	TRBV6-6	CASSPGLAGVRETQYF
TRBJ2-2	-	TRBV9	CASSVAGGELFF
TRBJ1-4	TRBD1	TRBV7-2	CASSVNRGPGEKLFF
TRBJ1-1	TRBD1	TRBV30	CAWKRGPTNTEAFF
TRBJ1-1	TRBD1	TRBV29-1	CSGGTGGLGTEAFF
TRBJ2-1	TRBD2	TRBV28	CASRSRVTRLAGGDVGEQFF
TRBJ2-1	-	TRBV21-1	CASSKPGTSGSRDEQFF
TRBJ1-2	-	TRBV6-4	CASSVVFGDSSYGYTF
TRBJ1-1	-	TRBV27	CASSLSTGTIEAFF
TRBJ2-5	TRBD1	TRBV3-1/TRBV3-2	CASSHRTGQETQYF
TRBJ1-5	-	TRBV30	CAWSVGGVSQPQHF
TRBJ2-5	-	TRBV20-1	CSARRETQYF
TRBJ1-1	TRBD1	TRBV19	CAPDRISTGVRTEAFF
TRBJ2-7	-	TRBV28	CASRPAGSPYEQYF
TRBJ1-2	TRBD1	TRBV28	CASSLSGTGGYGYTF
TRBJ1-2	-	TRBV19	CASSIAVSVGHTF
TRBJ2-5	TRBD1	TRBV30	CAWIRGQYQETQYF
TRBJ1-5	-	TRBV28	CASKWGRGGNQPQHF
TRBJ2-2	-	TRBV7-3	CASSSQAGLNTGELFF
TRBJ2-3	-	TRBV12-3/TRBV12-4	CASSRTGTDTQYF
TRBJ1-1	TRBD1	TRBV30	CAWSSGQTNTEAFF
TRBJ2-1	TRBD1	TRBV5-1	CASSLETGVYNEQFF
TRBJ2-1	TRBD2	TRBV24-1	CATSEFGTSGRDSYNEQFF
TRBJ2-6	-	TRBV30	CAWSVGQIHPQRSSSGANVLTF
TRBJ2-5	TRBD1	TRBV27	CASSPHTGGSGETQYF
TRBJ2-1	TRBD2	TRBV9	CASSVGAGEYNEQFF
TRBJ2-3	TRBD1	TRBV5-4	CASSLVATGQNTDTQYF
TRBJ2-1	-	TRBV5-1	CASSLARGVYNEQFF
TRBJ1-6	-	TRBV7-3	CASSLQGYNSPLHF
TRBJ2-6	TRBD1	TRBV5-5	CASSLIGQGDPGANVLTF
TRBJ2-2	-	TRBV28	CASSPPISGLTGELFF
TRBJ1-2	-	TRBV18	CASSQTGFYGYTF
TRBJ2-7	TRBD2	TRBV7-9	CASSPPGGRARNEQYF
TRBJ2-7	TRBD1	TRBV5-1	CASSFGQVVTYEQYF
TRBJ1-3	TRBD1	TRBV2	CASRDHRGNSGNTIYF
TRBJ2-1	TRBD2	TRBV4-2	CASSQASGTIIGNEQFF